Detailed here is one T cell receptor beta chain. V shed 6 bases and J 5 bases; nucleotides not matched to a gene: 10. Looked up from germline, CDR1 is MGHRA and CDR2 is YSYEKL. CDR3 length: 16 residues. This sample is drawn from a study of PD-L1 blockade in urothelial cancer. In the study overall: It was at 3 weeks (second dose) and 6 weeks after treatment start that blood was analyzed.

The method was immunoSEQ multiplex PCR; TCRdb's version includes in-frame clones alone and lacks a portion of them. The sample includes roughly 100,000 clones, less than 90% of them seen just once. Time point described: peripheral blood 6 weeks after treatment start. The chain has TRBV4-1 and TRBJ2-3; 11 nucleotides align to TRBD2. The sequence came from a man aged 65-85 years with urothelial cancer. The source material was PBMCs, sampled around atezolizumab (anti-PD-L1) treatment. CDR3 loop: CASSPLASGGRDTQYF. DNA for the CDR3: TGCGCCAGCAGTCCCCTTGCTAGCGGGGGGAGAGATACGCAGTATTTT.